These T cell receptor beta chains were read from a single sample in a study of patients and donors after allogeneic stem cell transplantation. MiXCR, run by TCRdb on the RT-PCR reads, gives a single entry per CDR3 protein. Altogether fewer than 200,000 distinct CDR3 sequences are present, about 30% being singletons, with the ten largest covering approximately 3%. The sequenced sample was blood, either unsorted or a sorted T cell fraction (not recorded which). The receptors were gathered from a human donor who was either an allogeneic HSCT recipient or a stem cell or donor lymphocyte infusion donor (not recorded which). It is not recorded whose cells these are; they may come from a transplant donor. Each CDR3 is given with its conserved first and last residue. A clone size is listed for some rows: how often the clone was seen (once, few, many), or a class if it is expanded.

J: TRBJ1-2; size: few; V: TRBV7-9; CDR3: CASSLEDSQYGYTF
J: TRBJ1-1; size: -; V: TRBV7-3; CDR3: CASSPRDGTNTEAFF
J: TRBJ2-1; size: few; V: TRBV20-1; CDR3: CSARDGHFRYEQFF
J: TRBJ2-7; size: -; V: TRBV29-1; CDR3: CSVDGTGDYEQYF
J: TRBJ1-1; size: once; V: TRBV10-3; CDR3: CAISESRGTNTEALF
J: TRBJ2-3; size: -; V: TRBV4-2; CDR3: CASSHPTSGGTSTDTQYF
J: TRBJ2-2; size: -; V: TRBV9; CDR3: CASSVPRRGANTGELFF
J: TRBJ2-7; size: -; V: TRBV6-5; CDR3: CASSYGPWLGEQYF
J: TRBJ1-2; size: -; V: TRBV7-9; CDR3: CASSGQWGLDGYTF
J: TRBJ2-7; size: -; V: TRBV4-2; CDR3: CASSQDRGTYEQYF
J: TRBJ2-7; size: -; V: TRBV5-1; CDR3: CASSPQVSSYEQYF
J: TRBJ1-2; size: many; V: TRBV5-6; CDR3: CASSLNNYGYTF
J: TRBJ1-2; size: -; V: TRBV4-2; CDR3: CASSQDGRQNYGYTF
J: TRBJ2-1; size: few; V: TRBV20-1; CDR3: CSARPGTSGELVF
J: TRBJ2-5; size: -; V: TRBV4-1; CDR3: CASSQESLASGPERTQYF
J: TRBJ1-5; size: few; V: TRBV4-2; CDR3: CASSHSGQGDQPQHF
J: TRBJ1-4; size: few; V: TRBV4-3; CDR3: CASSQELRQGGEKLFF
J: TRBJ2-3; size: few; V: TRBV7-3; CDR3: CASSLSSGFGTDTQYF
J: TRBJ2-7; size: -; V: TRBV28; CDR3: CAAGTGRIEQYF
J: TRBJ2-7; size: -; V: TRBV7-9; CDR3: CASSPPWGAYEQYF
J: TRBJ2-5; size: -; V: TRBV25-1; CDR3: CASSELGSGRRETQYF
J: TRBJ1-6; size: many; V: TRBV6-5; CDR3: CASSYGGGKSLHF